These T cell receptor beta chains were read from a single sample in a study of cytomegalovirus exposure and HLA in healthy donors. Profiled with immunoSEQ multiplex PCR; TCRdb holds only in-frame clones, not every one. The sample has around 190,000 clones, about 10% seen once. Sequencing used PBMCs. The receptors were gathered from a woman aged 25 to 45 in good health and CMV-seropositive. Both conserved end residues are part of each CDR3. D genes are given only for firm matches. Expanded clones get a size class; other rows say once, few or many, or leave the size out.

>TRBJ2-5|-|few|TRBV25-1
CASSPLEETQYF
TGTGCCAGCAGCCCTTTAGAAGAGACCCAGTACTTC
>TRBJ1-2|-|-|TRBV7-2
CASSLEQRYGYTF
TGTGCCAGCAGCTTGGAACAGAGATATGGCTACACCTTC
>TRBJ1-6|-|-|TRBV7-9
CASSLRDTNSPLHF
TGTGCCAGCAGCTTAAGGGACACAAATTCACCCCTCCACTTT
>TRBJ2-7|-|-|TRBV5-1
CASSLGQLYEQYF
TGCGCCAGCAGCTTGGGACAGCTCTACGAGCAGTACTTC
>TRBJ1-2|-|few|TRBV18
CASSSTGQFIYGYTF
TGTGCCAGCTCATCCACCGGACAGTTTATCTATGGCTACACCTTC
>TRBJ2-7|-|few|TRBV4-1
CASSQRASRGLGEQYF
TGCGCCAGCAGCCAGAGAGCAAGCAGGGGTTTGGGCGAGCAGTACTTC
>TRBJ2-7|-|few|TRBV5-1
CASSLRGAGYEQYF
TGCGCCAGCAGCTTGCGCGGGGCGGGCTACGAGCAGTACTTC
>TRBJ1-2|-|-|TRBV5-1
CASSSTGALYGYTF
TGCGCCAGCAGCTCGACAGGCGCCCTCTATGGCTACACCTTC
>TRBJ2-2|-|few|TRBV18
CASSPPPATGELFF
TGTGCCAGCTCACCACCGCCAGCGACCGGGGAGCTGTTTTTT
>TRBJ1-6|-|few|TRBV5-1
CASSLEPGLSNSPLHF
TGCGCCAGCAGCTTGGAACCCGGACTTTCTAATTCACCCCTCCACTTT
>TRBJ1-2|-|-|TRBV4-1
CASRPIGGGTSGGYTF
TGCGCCAGCAGACCCATCGGGGGGGGGACCTCCGGTGGCTACACCTTC
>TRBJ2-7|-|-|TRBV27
CASSHGAAGQYF
TGTGCCAGCAGCCATGGGGCGGCTGGGCAGTACTTC
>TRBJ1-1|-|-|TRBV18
CASSGGNTEAFF
TGTGCCAGCTCAGGAGGGAACACTGAAGCTTTCTTT
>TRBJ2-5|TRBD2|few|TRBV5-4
CASSSRLAGQETQYF
TGTGCCAGCAGCTCCAGGTTAGCGGGACAAGAGACCCAGTACTTC
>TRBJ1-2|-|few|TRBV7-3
CASSLTSGEKGYTF
TGTGCCAGCAGCTTAACGTCGGGGGAAAAAGGCTACACCTTC
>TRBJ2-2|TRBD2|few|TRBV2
CASSGLAGGSPGELFF
TGTGCCAGCAGTGGCCTAGCGGGAGGGTCCCCCGGGGAGCTGTTTTTT
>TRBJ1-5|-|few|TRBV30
CAWRAPIGNQPQHF
TGTGCCTGGAGGGCTCCCATTGGTAATCAGCCCCAGCATTTT
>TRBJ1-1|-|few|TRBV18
CASSSTGNTEAFF
TGTGCCAGCTCATCGACAGGGAACACTGAAGCTTTCTTT
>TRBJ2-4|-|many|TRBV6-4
CASSDSGLAKNIQYF
TGTGCCAGCAGTGACTCCGGACTAGCCAAAAACATTCAGTACTTC
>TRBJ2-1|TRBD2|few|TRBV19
CASRLRGAPYNEQFF
TGTGCCAGTAGGTTGCGGGGGGCCCCTTACAATGAGCAGTTCTTC
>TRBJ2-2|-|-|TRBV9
CASSVGQNTGELFF
TGTGCCAGCAGCGTAGGTCAAAACACCGGGGAGCTGTTTTTT
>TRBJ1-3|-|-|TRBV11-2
CASSPGGAQTNTGNTIYF
TGTGCCAGCAGTCCCGGGGGGGCTCAAACTAACACTGGAAACACCATATATTTT
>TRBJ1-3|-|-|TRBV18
CASSPPLGGPGNTIYF
TGTGCCAGCTCACCACCGCTTGGGGGCCCTGGAAACACCATATATTTT
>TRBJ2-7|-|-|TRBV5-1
CASSLVSSYEQYF
TGCGCCAGCAGCTTGGTTAGCAGCTACGAGCAGTACTTC
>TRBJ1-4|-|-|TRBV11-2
CASSVAGGTNEKLFF
TGTGCCAGCAGCGTGGCCGGAGGTACTAATGAAAAACTGTTTTTT
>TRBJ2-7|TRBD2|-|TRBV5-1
CASSFQSRLATYEQYF
TGCGCCAGCAGCTTCCAATCGCGACTAGCGACCTACGAGCAGTACTTC
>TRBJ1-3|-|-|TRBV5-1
CASSLEYRNSGNTIYF
TGCGCCAGCAGCTTGGAGTACAGGAACTCTGGAAACACCATATATTTT
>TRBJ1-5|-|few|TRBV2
CASSRRAGYSNQPQHF
TGTGCCAGCAGCCGGCGGGCGGGGTATAGCAATCAGCCCCAGCATTTT
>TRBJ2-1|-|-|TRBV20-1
CSARGLGTPFF
TGCAGTGCTAGAGGACTAGGAACGCCGTTCTTC
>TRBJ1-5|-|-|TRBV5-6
CASSSTRVLSQPQHF
TGTGCCAGCAGCTCAACCCGGGTTTTGAGTCAGCCCCAGCATTTT
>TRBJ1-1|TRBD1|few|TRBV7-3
CASTLENQGAWGTEAFF
TGTGCCAGCACCCTAGAGAACCAGGGGGCGTGGGGGACTGAAGCTTTCTTT
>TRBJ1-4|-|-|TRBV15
CATSRDPDRGGGEKLFF
TGTGCCACCAGCAGAGATCCGGACCGGGGAGGAGGCGAAAAACTGTTTTTT
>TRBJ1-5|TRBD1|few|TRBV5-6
CASSLWDRANQPQHF
TGTGCCAGCAGCTTGTGGGACAGGGCTAATCAGCCCCAGCATTTT
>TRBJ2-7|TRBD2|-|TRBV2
CASSWTSGSRYEQYF
TGTGCCAGCAGCTGGACTAGCGGGAGTAGATACGAGCAGTACTTC
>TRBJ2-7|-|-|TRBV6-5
CASSISTSSYEQYF
TGTGCCAGCAGTATAAGTACAAGCTCCTACGAGCAGTACTTC
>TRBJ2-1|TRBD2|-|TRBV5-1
CASSFLAGDNEQFF
TGCGCCAGCAGCTTCCTAGCGGGGGACAATGAGCAGTTCTTC
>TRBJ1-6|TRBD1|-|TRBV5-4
CASSYGQGVDSPLHF
TGTGCCAGCAGCTACGGACAGGGAGTGGATTCACCCCTCCACTTT
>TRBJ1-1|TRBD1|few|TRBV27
CASSSPRQGDTEAFF
TGTGCCAGCAGTTCCCCGCGACAGGGAGACACTGAAGCTTTCTTT
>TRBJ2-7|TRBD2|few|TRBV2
CATSGLAGGPEQYF
TGTGCCACTTCGGGACTAGCGGGAGGGCCGGAGCAGTACTTC
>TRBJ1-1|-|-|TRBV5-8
CASSLRGSEAFF
TGTGCCAGCAGCTTGAGGGGGTCAGAAGCTTTCTTT
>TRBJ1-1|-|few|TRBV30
CAWSVPGVNTEAFF
TGTGCCTGGAGTGTACCCGGAGTGAACACTGAAGCTTTCTTT
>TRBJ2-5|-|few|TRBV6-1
CASREGGATQETQYF
TGTGCCAGCAGAGAGGGGGGGGCAACACAAGAGACCCAGTACTTC
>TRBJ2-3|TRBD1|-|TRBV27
CASSSGTGSIDTQYF
TGTGCCAGCAGTTCCGGGACAGGGTCGATAGATACGCAGTATTTT
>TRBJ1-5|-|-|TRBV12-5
CASGFSSGAPSQPQHF
TGTGCTAGTGGTTTTTCGTCTGGGGCGCCGAGTCAGCCCCAGCATTTT
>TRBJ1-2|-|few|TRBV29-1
CSVRTYFNYGYTF
TGCAGCGTCCGAACGTACTTCAACTATGGCTACACCTTC